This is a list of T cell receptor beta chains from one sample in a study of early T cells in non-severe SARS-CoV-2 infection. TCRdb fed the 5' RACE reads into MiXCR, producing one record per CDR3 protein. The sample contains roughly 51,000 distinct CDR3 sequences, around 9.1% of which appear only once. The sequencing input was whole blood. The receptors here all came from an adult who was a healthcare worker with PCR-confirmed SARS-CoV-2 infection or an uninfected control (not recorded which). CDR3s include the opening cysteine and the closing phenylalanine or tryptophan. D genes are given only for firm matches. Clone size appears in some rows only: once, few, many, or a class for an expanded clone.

CDR3 protein: CSAPWPDRGRDNEQFF
CDR3 DNA: TGCAGCGCCCCCTGGCCCGACAGGGGACGAGACAATGAGCAGTTCTTC
V gene: TRBV29-1
D gene: TRBD1
clone size: many
J gene: TRBJ2-1

CDR3 protein: CASSFNRGNTEAFF
CDR3 DNA: TGTGCCAGCAGTTTCAACAGGGGGAACACTGAAGCTTTCTTT
V gene: TRBV6-2/TRBV6-3
D gene: TRBD1
clone size: many
J gene: TRBJ1-1

CDR3 protein: CASSVQGSGYTF
CDR3 DNA: TGCGCCAGCAGCGTACAGGGTTCTGGCTACACCTTC
V gene: TRBV5-1
D gene: NA
clone size: NA
J gene: TRBJ1-2

CDR3 protein: CASSLWTGMNTEAFF
CDR3 DNA: TGCGCCAGCAGCCTCTGGACAGGGATGAACACTGAAGCTTTCTTT
V gene: TRBV5-1
D gene: TRBD1
clone size: many
J gene: TRBJ1-1

CDR3 protein: CASSEDYSPLHF
CDR3 DNA: TGTGCCAGCAGTGAAGACTATTCACCCCTCCACTTT
V gene: TRBV2
D gene: NA
clone size: many
J gene: TRBJ1-6

CDR3 protein: CASSLQGWSYEQYF
CDR3 DNA: TGTGCCAGCAGCCTACAGGGTTGGTCCTACGAGCAGTACTTC
V gene: TRBV28
D gene: NA
clone size: many
J gene: TRBJ2-7

CDR3 protein: CASSLGTSDGEQFF
CDR3 DNA: TGTGCCAGCAGCTTAGGGACTAGCGACGGTGAGCAGTTCTTC
V gene: TRBV11-2
D gene: TRBD2
clone size: NA
J gene: TRBJ2-1

CDR3 protein: CASTRTGASYEQYF
CDR3 DNA: TGTGCCAGCACCCGGACAGGGGCATCCTACGAGCAGTACTTC
V gene: TRBV2
D gene: TRBD1
clone size: few
J gene: TRBJ2-7

CDR3 protein: CASSFLSTDTQYF
CDR3 DNA: TGTGCCAGCAGCTTTCTGAGCACAGATACGCAGTATTTT
V gene: TRBV11-2
D gene: NA
clone size: many
J gene: TRBJ2-3

CDR3 protein: CASSHKGRQNIQYF
CDR3 DNA: TGTGCCAGCAGCCATAAGGGCCGTCAAAACATTCAGTACTTC
V gene: TRBV7-2
D gene: NA
clone size: many
J gene: TRBJ2-4

CDR3 protein: CASSQPGTGGFVGYTF
CDR3 DNA: TGTGCCAGCAGCCAACCCGGGACAGGGGGCTTCGTTGGCTACACCTTC
V gene: TRBV28
D gene: TRBD1
clone size: few
J gene: TRBJ1-2

CDR3 protein: CASSFPPTDTQYF
CDR3 DNA: TGTGCCAGCAGTTTTCCTCCCACAGATACGCAGTATTTT
V gene: TRBV28
D gene: NA
clone size: many
J gene: TRBJ2-3

CDR3 protein: CASSLGQAISGNTIYF
CDR3 DNA: TGTGCCAGCAGCTTGGGACAGGCGATCTCTGGAAACACCATATATTTT
V gene: TRBV11-3
D gene: TRBD1
clone size: few
J gene: TRBJ1-3

CDR3 protein: CASSQAHRNTEAFF
CDR3 DNA: TGTGCCAGCAGCCAGGCACACCGGAACACTGAAGCTTTCTTT
V gene: TRBV3-1
D gene: NA
clone size: many
J gene: TRBJ1-1

CDR3 protein: CSAIEGDSYGYTF
CDR3 DNA: TGCAGTGCCATCGAGGGGGATAGCTATGGCTACACCTTC
V gene: TRBV20-1
D gene: NA
clone size: few
J gene: TRBJ1-2

CDR3 protein: CASSQDAGQNYNSPLHF
CDR3 DNA: TGCGCCAGCAGCCAAGATGCGGGGCAGAACTATAATTCACCCCTCCACTTT
V gene: TRBV4-1
D gene: NA
clone size: many
J gene: TRBJ1-6

CDR3 protein: CASRQGTSGFYNEQFF
CDR3 DNA: TGCGCCAGCAGACAAGGTACTAGCGGGTTTTACAATGAGCAGTTCTTC
V gene: TRBV5-1
D gene: TRBD2
clone size: few
J gene: TRBJ2-1

CDR3 protein: CASSSPWTGREGMNTEAFF
CDR3 DNA: TGTGCCAGCAGTTCCCCATGGACAGGTAGAGAGGGGATGAACACTGAAGCTTTCTTT
V gene: TRBV12-3/TRBV12-4
D gene: TRBD1
clone size: few
J gene: TRBJ1-1

CDR3 protein: CAWSGEGYNQPQHF
CDR3 DNA: TGTGCCTGGAGTGGGGAGGGTTACAATCAGCCCCAGCATTTT
V gene: TRBV30
D gene: NA
clone size: many
J gene: TRBJ1-5

CDR3 protein: CASSLEGQNYGYTF
CDR3 DNA: TGTGCCAGCAGCTTAGAGGGACAGAACTATGGCTACACCTTC
V gene: TRBV7-8
D gene: TRBD1
clone size: few
J gene: TRBJ1-2

CDR3 protein: CASSEGTATEAFF
CDR3 DNA: TGTGCCAGCAGCGAGGGGACAGCCACTGAAGCTTTCTTT
V gene: TRBV7-6
D gene: TRBD1
clone size: few
J gene: TRBJ1-1

CDR3 protein: CASSPAGASTDTQYF
CDR3 DNA: TGTGCCAGCTCCCCGGCAGGAGCTAGCACAGATACGCAGTATTTT
V gene: TRBV6-2/TRBV6-3
D gene: NA
clone size: many
J gene: TRBJ2-3

CDR3 protein: CSAGTENTEAFF
CDR3 DNA: TGCAGCGCTGGGACAGAGAACACTGAAGCTTTCTTT
V gene: TRBV29-1
D gene: TRBD1
clone size: few
J gene: TRBJ1-1

CDR3 protein: CASSPEGTSGTYEQYF
CDR3 DNA: TGTGCCAGCAGCCCCGAGGGGACTAGCGGAACCTACGAGCAGTACTTC
V gene: TRBV7-2
D gene: TRBD2
clone size: many
J gene: TRBJ2-7

CDR3 protein: CASRLVQGALNTEAFF
CDR3 DNA: TGCGCCAGCAGGCTTGTACAGGGGGCACTGAACACTGAAGCTTTCTTT
V gene: TRBV5-1
D gene: TRBD1
clone size: few
J gene: TRBJ1-1

CDR3 protein: CASSFAGATNEKLFF
CDR3 DNA: TGTGCCAGCAGCTTTGCGGGTGCAACTAATGAAAAACTGTTTTTT
V gene: TRBV7-9
D gene: NA
clone size: many
J gene: TRBJ1-4

CDR3 protein: CASGYNPDNEQFF
CDR3 DNA: TGTGCTAGTGGCTATAACCCGGACAATGAGCAGTTCTTC
V gene: TRBV12-5
D gene: NA
clone size: few
J gene: TRBJ2-1

CDR3 protein: CASRSLGPGGEQYF
CDR3 DNA: TGTGCCAGCAGATCCCTTGGTCCGGGAGGAGAGCAGTACTTC
V gene: TRBV5-4
D gene: TRBD2
clone size: NA
J gene: TRBJ2-7

CDR3 protein: CASGTGELFF
CDR3 DNA: TGTGCCAGCGGGACCGGGGAGCTGTTTTTT
V gene: TRBV2
D gene: NA
clone size: NA
J gene: TRBJ2-2

CDR3 protein: CTSMDYYEQYF
CDR3 DNA: TGTACCAGCATGGACTACTACGAGCAGTACTTC
V gene: TRBV6-2/TRBV6-3
D gene: NA
clone size: NA
J gene: TRBJ2-7

CDR3 protein: CASTPIRTAKNIQYF
CDR3 DNA: TGTGCCAGCACCCCAATACGGACGGCCAAAAACATTCAGTACTTC
V gene: TRBV28
D gene: NA
clone size: many
J gene: TRBJ2-4

CDR3 protein: CASSRGTGRNSPLHF
CDR3 DNA: TGTGCCAGCAGCCGGGGGACAGGGCGGAATTCACCCCTCCACTTT
V gene: TRBV3-1
D gene: TRBD1
clone size: many
J gene: TRBJ1-6

CDR3 protein: CASSSRGGPTDTQYF
CDR3 DNA: TGTGCCAGCAGTTCCCGGGGAGGACCAACAGATACGCAGTATTTT
V gene: TRBV28
D gene: NA
clone size: many
J gene: TRBJ2-3

CDR3 protein: CSAKTGQGLEKLFF
CDR3 DNA: TGCAGTGCTAAGACGGGACAGGGTCTTGAAAAACTGTTTTTT
V gene: TRBV20-1
D gene: TRBD1
clone size: few
J gene: TRBJ1-4

CDR3 protein: CASSVEGRGSDTQYF
CDR3 DNA: TGTGCCAGCAGCGTAGAGGGCAGGGGGTCAGATACGCAGTATTTT
V gene: TRBV9
D gene: TRBD1
clone size: many
J gene: TRBJ2-3

CDR3 protein: CSVDQGAETQYF
CDR3 DNA: TGCAGCGTGGATCAGGGCGCGGAGACCCAGTACTTC
V gene: TRBV29-1
D gene: NA
clone size: NA
J gene: TRBJ2-5

CDR3 protein: CASSSRPTENTEAFF
CDR3 DNA: TGCGCCAGCAGCTCCCGCCCGACTGAGAACACTGAAGCTTTCTTT
V gene: TRBV5-1
D gene: NA
clone size: many
J gene: TRBJ1-1

CDR3 protein: CSAEASGSEEQYF
CDR3 DNA: TGCAGTGCAGAGGCTAGCGGTTCGGAAGAGCAGTACTTC
V gene: TRBV20-1
D gene: TRBD2
clone size: NA
J gene: TRBJ2-7

CDR3 protein: CASSLAQPGSGNTIYF
CDR3 DNA: TGTGCCAGCAGCTTAGCACAGCCAGGATCTGGAAACACCATATATTTT
V gene: TRBV7-9
D gene: NA
clone size: many
J gene: TRBJ1-3

CDR3 protein: CASSERVRGTNEQYF
CDR3 DNA: TGTGCCAGCAGTGAACGGGTCCGGGGGACCAACGAGCAGTACTTC
V gene: TRBV2
D gene: NA
clone size: NA
J gene: TRBJ2-7

CDR3 protein: CAIPAVSYNEQFF
CDR3 DNA: TGTGCCATCCCAGCGGTCTCCTACAATGAGCAGTTCTTC
V gene: TRBV7-9
D gene: NA
clone size: NA
J gene: TRBJ2-1

CDR3 protein: CASSQATGVVPDTQYF
CDR3 DNA: TGTGCCAGCAGCCAGGCGACAGGGGTTGTTCCAGATACGCAGTATTTT
V gene: TRBV7-6
D gene: TRBD1
clone size: few
J gene: TRBJ2-3

CDR3 protein: CSVEGGDGYTF
CDR3 DNA: TGCAGCGTTGAAGGCGGCGATGGCTACACCTTC
V gene: TRBV29-1
D gene: NA
clone size: many
J gene: TRBJ1-2

CDR3 protein: CASRRQGRNSPLHF
CDR3 DNA: TGTGCCAGCAGGAGACAGGGAAGAAATTCACCCCTCCACTTT
V gene: TRBV12-3/TRBV12-4
D gene: TRBD1
clone size: NA
J gene: TRBJ1-6

CDR3 protein: CASSQDRVKETQYF
CDR3 DNA: TGTGCCAGCAGCCAAGACAGGGTGAAAGAGACCCAGTACTTC
V gene: TRBV5-4
D gene: TRBD1
clone size: few
J gene: TRBJ2-5

CDR3 protein: CASSRSGTLSYNEQFF
CDR3 DNA: TGTGCCAGCAGCCGATCCGGGACGCTTTCCTACAATGAGCAGTTCTTC
V gene: TRBV6-2/TRBV6-3
D gene: NA
clone size: many
J gene: TRBJ2-1

CDR3 protein: CASSLRDRAYNEQFF
CDR3 DNA: TGTGCCAGCAGCCTACGGGACAGAGCTTACAATGAGCAGTTCTTC
V gene: TRBV7-8
D gene: TRBD1
clone size: NA
J gene: TRBJ2-1

CDR3 protein: CASSERGRSPLHF
CDR3 DNA: TGTGCCAGCAGTGAAAGGGGGCGCTCACCCCTCCACTTT
V gene: TRBV2
D gene: TRBD1
clone size: NA
J gene: TRBJ1-6

CDR3 protein: CASSFLQGTEAFF
CDR3 DNA: TGTGCCAGCAGTTTCTTACAGGGCACTGAAGCTTTCTTT
V gene: TRBV28
D gene: NA
clone size: many
J gene: TRBJ1-1

CDR3 protein: CASSPAKSYYTF
CDR3 DNA: TGTGCCAGTAGCCCCGCAAAGTCCTACTACACCTTC
V gene: TRBV19
D gene: NA
clone size: NA
J gene: TRBJ1-2

CDR3 protein: CASATGLRQPQHF
CDR3 DNA: TGCGCCAGCGCTACAGGGCTCCGCCAGCCCCAGCATTTT
V gene: TRBV10-2
D gene: NA
clone size: many
J gene: TRBJ1-5

CDR3 protein: CASSRASSYNEQFF
CDR3 DNA: TGTGCCAGCAGCCGGGCTAGCAGCTACAATGAGCAGTTCTTC
V gene: TRBV3-1
D gene: NA
clone size: few
J gene: TRBJ2-1

CDR3 protein: CASRRPSAHYNEQFF
CDR3 DNA: TGTGCCAGCAGGCGCCCTAGCGCGCACTACAATGAGCAGTTCTTC
V gene: TRBV6-5
D gene: NA
clone size: many
J gene: TRBJ2-1

CDR3 protein: CASSQPGNEAFF
CDR3 DNA: TGCGCCAGCAGCCAACCGGGGAATGAAGCTTTCTTT
V gene: TRBV4-1
D gene: NA
clone size: NA
J gene: TRBJ1-1